Here is one T cell receptor (beta chain) with its context. This clone's antigen is unknown. No per-base quality is available; no much larger clone lies one base away. This record comes from a study of naive and memory T cell subsets (dated by TCRdb to about 2017). For context, the study as a whole: The study applied an open-source, UMI-based TCR alpha and beta sequencing pipeline to sorted naive and memory peripheral blood T cell subsets. IgG serology results and the functional CMV T cell responses were in complete agreement. RNA was DNase-treated and reverse transcribed with TCR constant-region primers, mostly using SuperScript III. Study-wide conclusions, independent of this receptor: Gini index rose and Shannon and inverse Simpson diversity fell from naive through CM, EM and EMRA in both CD4 and CD8 cells. Once error correction was done, more than 90% of naive TCR sequences showed up just once, which made the naive abundance distributions much steeper than those of the memory subsets. A power law was followed by TCR abundance, with an exponent that differed between naive and memory subsets but was consistent across the three individuals. Each clonotype was defined as a single alpha or beta chain sequence rather than as a paired alpha/beta receptor. RNA-based TCR counts may be affected by expression changes linked to T cell activation and differentiation. No ground truth was available to validate the repertoire findings for the naive and memory subsets.

TCR alpha and beta chain libraries were amplified separately from the second PCR step onward. Donor CMV status was determined by IFNgamma production from CD4+ T cells after overnight stimulation of fresh PBMCs with CMV viral lysate. CD4 T cells were positively selected using Miltenyi beads, after which CD8 T cells were positively selected from the CD4-negative fraction. After staining for CD3, CD4, CD8, CD45RA, CD27 and a live/dead dye, cells were sorted on a BD Aria II into four subsets based on CD45RA and CD27. Blood came from a few healthy volunteers, each fractionated into CD4 and CD8 T cells and then into four differentiation subsets. About 110 ml of peripheral blood was taken from each donor, and PBMC were separated by density-gradient centrifugation on Ficoll-Paque PLUS. Sorted cells were lysed in RLT buffer, after which RNA was extracted using a Qiagen RNeasy kit and stored at -80 degrees C.

Receptor amplification or capture employed UMI-ligation and nested PCR. To cover both TRBC1 and TRBC2, the beta constant-region primer consisted of an equimolar mix of two oligonucleotides. A single-stranded oligonucleotide containing the SP2 primer and a 12-nucleotide UMI was joined to the 3' end of the cDNA by T4 RNA ligase 1. Four rounds of PCR, combining the SP2 primer with nested alpha and beta constant-region primers, were used to amplify the ligated cDNA. The ligation reaction was incubated at 16°C for about 18-25 hours. PCR2 was typically performed as a SYBR Green qPCR and was stopped at a predetermined threshold so that over-amplification was prevented. Every purification after the first one was done using Agencourt AMPure XP magnetic beads. Libraries were quantified by Qubit and checked on a TapeStation, with a main peak expected near 650 bp. Sequencing of the pooled libraries was done on an Illumina MiSeq using v2 2x251 paired-end kits, which typically yielded about 0.85-2 million reads per sample. Each sample library was pooled at about 4.4 nM, and roughly 4.5-7% PhiX was included to improve cluster recognition. As for the original processing: Decombinator assigned V and J genes to Demultiplexor-processed FASTQ reads by tag matching, allowing a single base-pair mismatch. Collapsinator used UMIs to correct both sequencing errors and frequency errors arising from PCR heterogeneity. CDR3Translator translated TCRs and extracted CDR3s from the conserved cysteine to the FGXG phenylalanine, flagging non-productive sequences. Gini, Shannon entropy and inverse Simpson indices were computed after subsampling the repertoires to the same number of UMI-defined TCRs. Within the linear range, a power law was fitted to clonotype abundance distributions using maximum likelihood. On one naive CD8 sample, the pipeline and MIGEC gave similar UMI counts, unique TCR numbers and clonal distributions. Repertoires were searched for some 7,000 CMV-associated CDR3 sequences compiled from VDJdb and a published dataset. Starting from the raw public reads, TCRdb applied fastp trimming at Q25, assembled clones with MiXCR and retained in-frame beta chains. Each record represents a unique CDR3 protein, reported with the most common genes and DNA among its rows. The V and J calls, along with clone size, are taken from TCRdb and not from the paper's own processing. The sample table records over 75,000 distinct CDR3 sequences; around 12% of these occur just once. The ten most abundant clones make up about 0.9% of the sample.

At the junction V is shortened by 0 bases and J by 8 bases, with 14 bases in between. The CDR3, from cysteine to phenylalanine, totals 14 residues. Only the CDR3 DNA stays, 42 bases, in frame from base 1. The germline V gene (reference sequence) provides CDR1 GTSNPN and CDR2 SVGIG. Input material: central memory CD4+ T cells from blood. The intended sense of this specimen's cell subset or site label: central memory, CD45RA- CD27+. Recombination linked TRBV30 to TRBJ2-1; no confident D gene assignment can be made. This clonotype was obtained from a human donor in good health. The DNA reads as follows: TGTGCCTGGAGTGTACGAAGGGCCCGGGATGAGCAGTTCTTC. The resulting protein is CAWSVRRARDEQFF.